This T cell receptor beta chain was recorded in a study of memory CD4+ T cells and cytomegalovirus serostatus. The V end lost 2 bases, the J end lost 5 bases, and 7 bases lay between the germline ends. The CDR3 extends over 13 amino acids. Per the germline V gene, CDR1 is SGDLS and CDR2 is YYNGEE. Here immunoSEQ multiplex PCR was the method, and the copy in TCRdb shows in-frame clones only, minus some. The table lists 54,000 or so clones, 80% to 90% of them singletons, with approximately 1% in the top ten. The sort gate was single viable CD3+CD4+CD8-CD45RO+ cells for memory CD4+ T cells. Total CD4+ T cells were enriched by CD4 positive selection.

The gene calls are TRBV9 and TRBJ2-2, with D possibly TRBD1 on 5 matching bases. Sequencing was performed on memory CD4+ T cells from blood. The receptor was isolated from an adult in good health and CMV-seronegative. CDR3 coding DNA: TGTGCCAGCAGCGTCCAGGGAACCGGGGAGCTGTTTTTT. Translation: CASSVQGTGELFF.